These 18 T cell receptor beta chains were sequenced from one sample in a study of blood T cell repertoires in COVID-19. Profiling relied on immunoSEQ multiplex PCR, and the TCRdb table lists in-frame clones only, not all of them. The table lists 100,000 to 150,000 clones, approximately 85% of them singletons. Sequenced: peripheral blood. The receptors stem from an older man with active or convalescent COVID-19.

This chain joins TRBV2 and TRBJ1-1, with D possibly being TRBD1 (6 bases). Between the trimmed V and J ends, which lost 8 bases and 4 bases, there was a span of 17 bases. This CDR3 is 14 amino acids long. Germline V CDR1 and CDR2: SNHLY, FYNNEI. CDR3 sequence: CASGRGGRGTEAFF. CDR3 nucleotides: TGTGCCAGCGGGAGAGGGGGACGGGGCACTGAAGCTTTCTTT.

This clone occurred a few times. The chain employs TRBV9 and TRBJ2-2; maybe TRBD1 (5 bases). CDR1 and CDR2 from the germline V gene are SGDLS and YYNGEE. This CDR3 region has 16 residues. Trimming cost V 0 bases and J 3 bases, with 12 bases left between them. The CDR3 spells CASSVGSGPDTGELFF. The CDR3 DNA reads as TGTGCCAGCAGCGTAGGATCAGGGCCGGACACCGGGGAGCTGTTTTTT.

This sequence joins TRBV6-5 and TRBJ1-5; a possible D gene is TRBD1 (6 bases). Germline V CDR1 and CDR2: MNHEY, SVGAGI. The CDR3 sequence is 14 residues long. V was cut by 7 bases and J by 7 bases, with 17 bases left in between. CDR3 in amino acids: CASNRDREGQPQHF. The CDR3 DNA sequence: TGTGCCAGCAACAGGGATCGGGAAGGGCAGCCCCAGCATTTT.

The V call is TRBV11-3, the J call TRBJ2-2, with 12 bases aligning to TRBD1. V was clipped by 5 bases and J by 5 bases; unmatched bases: 3. This CDR3 contains 15 residues. Germline assignment: CDR1 SGHNT and CDR2 YENEEA. CDR3 sequence: CASSLGQGATGELFF. CDR3 sequence (DNA): TGTGCCAGCAGCCTGGGACAGGGGGCTACCGGGGAGCTGTTTTTT. Combining the CDR3 with reference TRBV11-3 and TRBJ2-2 gives the whole variable domain EAGVVQSPRYKIIEKKQPVAFWCNPISGHNTLYWYLQNLGQGPELLIRYENEEAVDDSQLPKDRFSAERLKGVDSTLKIQPAELGDSAVYLCASSLGQGATGELFFGEGSRLTVL.

The V and J genes are TRBV27 and TRBJ2-5; D not resolved. V lost 3 bases and J lost 5, with 10 bases in between. Germline V lookup: CDR1 MNHEY, CDR2 SMNVEV (reference sequence). This CDR3 comprises 13 residues. CDR3 residues: CASSLGFRETQYF. The CDR3 nucleotides are TGTGCCAGCAGTTTGGGTTTCAGGGAGACCCAGTACTTC.

The chain uses TRBV5-4 and TRBJ2-5; D ambiguous. The CDR3 consists of 14 residues. The V end lost 4 bases, the J end lost 4 bases, and 14 bases lay between the germline ends. Germline loops: CDR1 SGHNT, CDR2 YYREEE (reference sequence). The CDR3 reads CASSLDQRGETQYF. In DNA, the CDR3 is TGTGCCAGCAGCCTGGACCAGAGAGGAGAGACCCAGTACTTC.

The chain uses TRBV14 and TRBJ2-7; 7 bases align to TRBD1. Trimming cost V 4 bases and J 4 bases; bases outside gene matches: 7. The CDR3 has 14 residues. Germline lookup yields CDR1 SGHDN and CDR2 FVKESK. The CDR3 DNA is TGTGCCAGCAGCCGACAGGGATTGGGGTACGAGCAGTACTTC. Translated, it gives CASSRQGLGYEQYF.

The rearrangement uses TRBV7-3 and TRBJ2-1; 12 bases align to TRBD2. The junction had 3 bases not matched to a gene; V was cut back by 4 bases and J by 8 bases. The CDR3 is 14 residues long. CDR1 SGHTA and CDR2 FQGTGA come from the germline V gene. Here the CDR3 reads CASSWGLAGDEQFF. The CDR3 region has the DNA TGTGCCAGCAGCTGGGGACTAGCGGGTGATGAGCAGTTCTTC. The full variable domain, with the rest looked up from reference TRBV7-3 and TRBJ2-1, is GAGVSQTPSNKVTEKGKYVELRCDPISGHTALYWYRQSLGQGPEFLIYFQGTGAADDSGLPNDRFFAVRPEGSVSTLKIQRTERGDSAVYLCASSWGLAGDEQFFGPGTRLTVL.

This chain connects TRBV19 to TRBJ2-2; TRBD2 agrees at 13 bases. The CDR3 is made up of 14 amino acids. The germline V gene has CDR1 LNHDA and CDR2 SQIVND (reference sequence). Trimming removed 10 bases from V and 5 bases from J; junction bases left unmatched: 4. The CDR3 is CATETSGRTGELFF. CDR3 DNA: TGTGCCACCGAGACTAGCGGGAGGACCGGGGAGCTGTTTTTT. Full variable domain (remainder filled in from reference TRBV19 and TRBJ2-2): DGGITQSPKYLFRKEGQNVTLSCEQNLNHDAMYWYRQDPGQGLRLIYYSQIVNDFQKGDIAEGYSVSREKKESFPLTVTSAQKNPTAFYLCATETSGRTGELFFGEGSRLTVL.

The V and J genes are TRBV2 and TRBJ1-3; the D gene is possibly TRBD1 (5 bases). V was cut by 6 bases and J by 0 bases, with 12 bases left in between. The CDR3 extends over 15 amino acids. The germline V gene has CDR1 SNHLY and CDR2 FYNNEI. The CDR3 DNA is TGTGCCAGCAGCCCCGCAGGGCACTCTGGAAACACCATATATTTT. Translating gives CASSPAGHSGNTIYF. The full variable domain, in which reference TRBV2 and TRBJ1-3 provide the parts outside the CDR3, is EPEVTQTPSHQVTQMGQEVILRCVPISNHLYFYWYRQILGQKVEFLVSFYNNEISEKSEIFDDQFSVERPDGSNFTLKIRSTKLEDSAMYFCASSPAGHSGNTIYFGEGSWLTVV.

This chain joins TRBV7-9 and TRBJ2-1; D is uncertain. This CDR3 is 13 amino acids long. V gave up 4 bases and J gave up 2 bases, with 6 bases separating them. Germline V lookup: CDR1 SEHNR, CDR2 FQNEAQ (reference sequence). The chain's CDR3 is CASSSSPYNEQFF. The CDR3 DNA reads as TGTGCCAGCAGCTCCTCCCCCTACAATGAGCAGTTCTTC.

The CDR3 sequence: CASRLNPPGLAGPKLTPYF. The CDR3 nucleotides read TGTGCAAGTCGCTTAAACCCCCCGGGACTAGCGGGCCCAAAGTTGACTCCTTACTTC. V usage is TRBV12-2 and J usage is TRBJ2-4; TRBD2 is taken as the D call from the table, unchecked against the DNA. TRBV12-2 is flagged as a pseudogene. There are 19 residues in the CDR3.

The V call is TRBV12-3 or TRBV12-4, the J call TRBJ1-1; no clear D. This CDR3 region has 12 residues. With 11 bases removed from V and 3 bases from J, the gap between germline ends came to 13 bases. The CDR3, as DNA: TGTGCCGGGAGGATGAGAGACACTGAAGCTTTCTTT. It translates to CAGRMRDTEAFF.

This clone was observed many times. This CDR3 is also generated by other DNA sequences in the sample. This chain uses TRBV5-1 with TRBJ1-1; 10 bases match TRBD1. Trimming removed 0 bases from V and 2 bases from J; junction bases left unmatched: 1. The CDR3 extends over 15 amino acids. Germline-derived CDR1 and CDR2 are SGHRS and YFSETQ. CDR3 bases: TGCGCCAGCAGCTTGGGACAGGGGGCAAACACTGAAGCTTTCTTT. Protein sequence: CASSLGQGANTEAFF.

This chain connects TRBV3-1 (or the pseudogene TRBV3-2) to TRBJ2-5, with D perhaps TRBD2 (5 bases). The CDR3 covers 14 residues. V gave up 3 bases and J gave up 2 bases, with 10 bases separating them. Looked up from germline, CDR1 is LGHDT and CDR2 is YNNKEL (reference sequence). This chain's CDR3 is CASSHGLPQETQYF. CDR3 in DNA: TGTGCCAGCAGCCATGGACTGCCACAAGAGACCCAGTACTTC.

The chain recombines TRBV6-2 or TRBV6-3 with TRBJ2-7; weak D call: TRBD2 (6 bases). Trimming pared 6 bases from V and 0 bases from J, leaving 9 bases between. Germline CDR1 is MNHEY and CDR2 is SVGEGT. The CDR3 is 13 amino acids. CDR3 sequence: CASSRLDSYEQYF. DNA of the CDR3: TGTGCCAGCAGCCGACTAGACTCCTACGAGCAGTACTTC.

The chain links TRBV5-4 to TRBJ1-5; a possible D gene is TRBD1 (6 bases). V was clipped by 3 bases and J by 0 bases, with 19 bases between them. This CDR3 has 18 residues. Germline V gene sequence: CDR1 SGHNT, CDR2 YYREEE (reference sequence). The CDR3 sequence is CASSSFTGQDYSNQPQHF. CDR3 nucleotide sequence: TGTGCCAGCAGCTCCTTTACGGGACAAGATTATAGCAATCAGCCCCAGCATTTT.

This chain uses TRBV10-3 with TRBJ2-2; TRBD1 matches at 8 bases. This CDR3 has 15 amino acids. CDR1 and CDR2 from the germline V gene are ENHRY and SYGVKD. The junction had 5 bases not matched to a gene; V was cut back by 0 bases and J by 8 bases. CDR3 protein: CAISESGQDLGELFF. CDR3 bases: TGTGCCATCAGTGAGTCGGGACAGGACTTGGGGGAGCTGTTTTTT.